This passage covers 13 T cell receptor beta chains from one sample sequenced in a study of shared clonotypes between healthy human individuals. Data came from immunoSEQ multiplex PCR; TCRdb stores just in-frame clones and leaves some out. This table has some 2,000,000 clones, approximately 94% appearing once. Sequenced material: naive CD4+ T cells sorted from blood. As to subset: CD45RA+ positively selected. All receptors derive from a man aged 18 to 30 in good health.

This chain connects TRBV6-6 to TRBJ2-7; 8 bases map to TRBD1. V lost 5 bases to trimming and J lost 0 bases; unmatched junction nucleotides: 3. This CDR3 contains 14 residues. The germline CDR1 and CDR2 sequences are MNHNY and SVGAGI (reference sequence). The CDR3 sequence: CASSPGQGSYEQYF. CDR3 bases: TGTGCCAGCAGTCCCGGACAGGGCTCCTACGAGCAGTACTTC.

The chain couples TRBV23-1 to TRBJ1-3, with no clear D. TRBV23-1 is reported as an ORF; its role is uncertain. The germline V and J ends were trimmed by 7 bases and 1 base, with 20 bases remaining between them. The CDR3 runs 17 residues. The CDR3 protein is CASIAAGPWASGNTIYF. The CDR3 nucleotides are TGCGCCAGCATCGCAGCCGGGCCCTGGGCATCTGGAAACACCATATATTTT.

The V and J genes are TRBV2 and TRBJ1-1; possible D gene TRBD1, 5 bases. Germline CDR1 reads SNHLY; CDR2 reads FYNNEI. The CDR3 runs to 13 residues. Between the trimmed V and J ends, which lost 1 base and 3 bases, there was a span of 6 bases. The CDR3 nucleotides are TGTGCCAGCAGTGAAGGGGGCTACACTGAAGCTTTCTTT. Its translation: CASSEGGYTEAFF.

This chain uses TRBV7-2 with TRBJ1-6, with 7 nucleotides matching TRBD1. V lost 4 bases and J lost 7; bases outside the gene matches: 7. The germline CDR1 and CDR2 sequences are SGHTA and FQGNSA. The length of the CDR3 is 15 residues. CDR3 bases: TGTGCCAGCAGCTGGGCGGGACAGTTGAATTCACCCCTCCACTTT. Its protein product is CASSWAGQLNSPLHF.

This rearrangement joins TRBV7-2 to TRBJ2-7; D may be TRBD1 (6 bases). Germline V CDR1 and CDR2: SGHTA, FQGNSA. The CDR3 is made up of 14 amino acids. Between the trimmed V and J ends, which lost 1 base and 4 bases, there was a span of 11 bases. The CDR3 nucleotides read TGTGCCAGCAGCTTAGAGACAGGACCTTACGAGCAGTACTTC. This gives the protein CASSLETGPYEQYF. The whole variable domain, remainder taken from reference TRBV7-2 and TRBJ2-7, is GAGVSQSPSNKVTEKGKDVELRCDPISGHTALYWYRQSLGQGLEFLIYFQGNSAPDKSGLPSDRFSAERTGGSVSTLTIQRTQQEDSAVYLCASSLETGPYEQYFGPGTRLTVT.

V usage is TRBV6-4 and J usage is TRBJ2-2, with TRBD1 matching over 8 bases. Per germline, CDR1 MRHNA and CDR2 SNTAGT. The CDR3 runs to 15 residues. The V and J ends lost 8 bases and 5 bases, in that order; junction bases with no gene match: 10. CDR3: CASRDQGAGTGELFF. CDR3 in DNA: TGTGCCAGCCGCGACCAGGGGGCTGGGACCGGGGAGCTGTTTTTT.

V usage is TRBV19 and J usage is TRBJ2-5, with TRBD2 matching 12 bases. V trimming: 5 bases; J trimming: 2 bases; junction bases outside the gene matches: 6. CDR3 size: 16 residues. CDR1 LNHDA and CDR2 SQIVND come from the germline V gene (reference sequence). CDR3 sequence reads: CASSATSGRKQETQYF. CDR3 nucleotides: TGTGCCAGTAGTGCCACTAGCGGGAGGAAACAAGAGACCCAGTACTTC.

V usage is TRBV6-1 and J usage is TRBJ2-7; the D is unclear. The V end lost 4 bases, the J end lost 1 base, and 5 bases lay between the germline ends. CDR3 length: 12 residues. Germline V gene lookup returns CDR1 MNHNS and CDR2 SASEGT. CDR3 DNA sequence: TGTGCCAGCAGTGTCAATTCCTACGAGCAGTACTTC. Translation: CASSVNSYEQYF.

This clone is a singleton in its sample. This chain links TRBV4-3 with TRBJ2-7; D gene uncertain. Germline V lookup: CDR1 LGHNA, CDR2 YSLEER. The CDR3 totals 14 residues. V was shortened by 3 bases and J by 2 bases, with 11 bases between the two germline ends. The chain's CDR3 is CASSQAAGAYEQYF. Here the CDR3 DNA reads TGCGCCAGCAGCCAGGCAGCAGGAGCCTACGAGCAGTACTTC.

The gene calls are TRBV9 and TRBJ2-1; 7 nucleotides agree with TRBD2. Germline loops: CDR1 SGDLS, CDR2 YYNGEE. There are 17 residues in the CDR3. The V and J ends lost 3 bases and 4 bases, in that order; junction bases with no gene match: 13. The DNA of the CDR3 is TGTGCCAGCAGCGCAACTGTGGGGACGGGAGGATACAATGAGCAGTTCTTC. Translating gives CASSATVGTGGYNEQFF.

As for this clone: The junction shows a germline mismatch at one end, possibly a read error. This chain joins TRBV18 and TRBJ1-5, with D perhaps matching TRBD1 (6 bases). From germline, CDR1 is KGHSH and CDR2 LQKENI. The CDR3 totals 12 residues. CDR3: CASPPGAQPQHF. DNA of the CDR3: TGTGCCAGCCCACCGGGGGCTCAGCCCCAGCATTTT.

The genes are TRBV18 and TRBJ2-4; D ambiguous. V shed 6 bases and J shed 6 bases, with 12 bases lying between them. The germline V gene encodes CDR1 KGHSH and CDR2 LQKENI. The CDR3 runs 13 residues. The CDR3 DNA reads TGTGCCAGCTCTCCCGGGTTTGCAAACATTCAGTACTTC. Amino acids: CASSPGFANIQYF.

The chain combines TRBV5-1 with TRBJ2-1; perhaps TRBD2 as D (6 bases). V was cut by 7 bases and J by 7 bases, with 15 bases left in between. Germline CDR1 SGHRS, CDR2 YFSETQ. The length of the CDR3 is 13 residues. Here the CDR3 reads CASSRDFGNEQFF. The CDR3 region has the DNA TGCGCCAGCTCAAGGGACTTCGGGAATGAGCAGTTCTTC.